The 4 T cell receptor beta chains below come from one sample, sequenced in a study of vaccination effects on CD4 cells after COVID-19. The ViraFEST assay expanded antigen-specific CD4+ T cells with viral peptide pools before sequencing. After less than twelve days in culture, the CD4+ T cells were isolated. Neither prior SARS-CoV-2 infection nor positive nucleocapsid antibodies were present in the vaccine recipients. The assay was immunoSEQ multiplex PCR, and TCRdb's table has in-frame clones only and misses some. This table has tens of thousands of clones, more than 70% appearing once. These receptors are not linked to any known antigen. The sequenced sample was CD4+ T cells from PBMCs cultured with HCoV-NL63 spike peptides, obtained before COVID-19 vaccination. The receptor source for this set is a human donor who received a COVID-19 vaccine.

The chain carries TRBV28 and TRBJ1-2; 7 bases align to TRBD1. The CDR3 is made up of 17 amino acids. J lost 1 base, V lost 2 bases, and 10 bases had no gene match. CDR1 MDHEN and CDR2 SYDVKM come from the germline V gene. This CDR3 reads CASSLEGRGVGNYGYTF. CDR3 nucleotides: TGTGCCAGCAGTTTAGAAGGCAGGGGGGTAGGTAACTATGGCTACACCTTC.

The chain carries TRBV5-1 and TRBJ2-3; D uncertain. The length of the CDR3 is 15 residues. Trimming pared 5 bases from V and 7 bases from J, leaving 20 bases between. The germline gives CDR1 SGHRS, CDR2 YFSETQ. This CDR3 reads CASSWLDPELNTQYF. Written as DNA, the CDR3 is TGCGCCAGCAGTTGGCTTGATCCTGAACTTAATACGCAGTATTTT.

In this sample, this clone turned up a few times. V is TRBV7-9 and J is TRBJ2-3, with a tentative D call TRBD2 (5 bases). Per the germline V gene, CDR1 is SEHNR and CDR2 is FQNEAQ (reference sequence). V was shortened by 5 bases and J by 5 bases, with 8 bases between the two germline ends. The CDR3 has 12 amino acids. DNA of the CDR3: TGTGCCAGCAGCCAAAGCGGAGATACGCAGTATTTT. Protein sequence: CASSQSGDTQYF.

This clone has a handful of counts. J is TRBJ2-5 and V is TRBV27, with 8 bases matching TRBD1. Per the germline V gene, CDR1 is MNHEY and CDR2 is SMNVEV (reference sequence). V trimming: 4 bases; J trimming: 4 bases; junction bases outside the gene matches: 8. This CDR3 has 15 residues. CDR3: CASSSYRGQGETQYF. The CDR3 DNA is TGTGCCAGCAGTTCGTATCGAGGACAGGGAGAGACCCAGTACTTC.